This TCR beta chain was captured by sequencing in a study of blood T cell repertoires in COVID-19. Background on the study: Samples of COVID-19 (acute and convalescent) were obtained from the United States, Italy and Spain. PBMCs, B-cell-depleted T cells, or T cells were the source of the cDNA or gDNA that made up the material.

This clone was found once. V was trimmed by 7 bases and J by 7 bases, leaving 16 bases between them. CDR1 is MDHEN and CDR2 is SYDVKM in the germline V gene. CDR3 length: 13 amino acids. Those who participated ranged in age from roughly 18 to 89 years and resided in about two dozen US areas. Clones were read by immunoSEQ multiplex PCR, and TCRdb kept only the in-frame ones, dropping some. The sample lists about 210,000 clones; more than 70% were seen once. The chain combines TRBV28 with TRBJ1-2; D possibly corresponds to TRBD1 (6 bases). The source is a man aged 25 to 40 with acute COVID-19. Sequenced: PBMCs or T cells enriched from blood (not recorded which). The CDR3 here is CASKLEGVAGYTF. In nucleotides, the CDR3 is TGTGCCAGCAAACTTGAGGGGGTGGCTGGCTACACCTTC.